The T cell receptor beta chain under discussion was sequenced for a study of T cells in Graves' hyperthyroidism and ophthalmopathy. General observations from the study: Clonotypes that were expanded in thyroid above 0.001 mostly appeared in blood too. It was a median around 6 months before onset that the model predicted ophthalmopathy.

The CDR3 runs to 15 residues. Trimming shortened V by 6 bases and J by 4 bases, and 15 bases separated the two germline ends. RNA transcripts were the template for amplifying TCR beta CDR3 regions. The HTBI primer set served for first-round RT-PCR of the TCR CDR3. One entry per CDR3 protein results from TCRdb running MiXCR on the multiplex PCR reads. This sample has approximately 480,000 distinct CDR3 sequences, with less than 25% found just once. In the case of this clonotype: Its antigen is not identified. With a much larger clone just one base away, this may be a read error.

In making diagnoses, clinical symptoms, serum thyroxine and TRAb, thyroid ultrasound and orbital computed tomography were all used. Isolation of PBMCs was performed on around 9.8 ml fresh peripheral blood. The V and J genes are TRBV12-3 or TRBV12-4 and TRBJ2-2, with D hard to call. Specimen: blood. The TCR sequence derives from a man aged 18 to 29 with Graves' hyperthyroidism. CDR3 amino acids: CASSGRLSATGELFF. The CDR3 DNA reads TGTGCCAGCAGCGGGCGGTTGTCGGCCACCGGGGAGCTGTTTTTT.